The 2 T cell receptor beta chains below all came from one sample that was sequenced in a study of blood T cell repertoires in COVID-19. Data came from immunoSEQ multiplex PCR; TCRdb stores just in-frame clones and leaves some out. Of 150,000 to 200,000 clones listed, over 80% are singletons. Sequencing used peripheral blood. These receptors were obtained from an elderly woman with active or convalescent COVID-19.

The rearrangement links TRBV12-3 or TRBV12-4 to TRBJ2-5; D unclear. With 5 bases removed from V and 6 bases from J, the gap between germline ends came to 13 bases. This CDR3 spans 13 amino acids. The CDR3 DNA sequence: TGTGCCAGCAGTCCCCCCCCTGGGCAGACCCAGTACTTC. Translation: CASSPPPGQTQYF.

Within the sample, this clone is medium-sized. This chain connects TRBV4-3 to TRBJ1-3; tentative D call: TRBD1 (6 bases). The V end was cut by 0 bases, the J end by 0 bases, with 12 bases between. The germline gives CDR1 LGHNA, CDR2 YSLEER. This CDR3 has 17 amino acids. CDR3 amino acids: CASSQDWDTSSGNTIYF. The CDR3 DNA is TGCGCCAGCAGCCAAGATTGGGACACCTCCTCTGGAAACACCATATATTTT.